These T cell receptor beta chains were read from a single sample in a study of CD8 T cells in acute hepatitis C reinfection. Sequenced by immunoSEQ multiplex PCR; TCRdb stores in-frame clones only, minus some. The sample records tens of thousands of clones, 70% to 90% being singletons. The source material was naive CD8+ T cells from PBMCs. The receptors shown here come from a young woman who spontaneously cleared hepatitis C infection. CDR3s include the opening cysteine and the closing phenylalanine or tryptophan. D genes are given only for firm matches. Clone size is given for some rows only: seen once, a few or many times, or a class if the clone is expanded.

v_call	d_call	clone_size	j_call	cdr3_length	cdr3_nt	cdr3_aa
TRBV10-1	-	-	TRBJ2-7	14	TGCGCCAGCAGTGAAAGAGGACTTACCGTCGAGCAGTACTTC	CASSERGLTVEQYF
TRBV7-6	-	-	TRBJ2-1	13	TGTGCCAGCACGATGAGCTCCTACAATGAGCAGTTCTTC	CASTMSSYNEQFF
TRBV2	-	once	TRBJ1-2	10	TGTGCCAGCAGTGGTGCCGGCTACACCTTC	CASSGAGYTF
TRBV29-1	TRBD1	once	TRBJ2-7	13	TGCAGCGGCGGACAGGGGCCCTCCTACGAGCAGTACTTC	CSGGQGPSYEQYF
TRBV25-1	-	once	TRBJ1-1	13	TGTGCCAGCAGTGCCCAGATGAACACTGAAGCTTTCTTT	CASSAQMNTEAFF
TRBV27	-	-	TRBJ2-3	13	TGTGCCAGCACCCGTGCCCGCACAGATACGCAGTATTTT	CASTRARTDTQYF
TRBV6-6	-	-	TRBJ1-2	13	TGTGCCAGCAGTCCTATCTCTGCGGGTGGCTACACCTTC	CASSPISAGGYTF
TRBV9	-	-	TRBJ2-7	15	TGTGCCAGCAGCGGGGGACCCAAAGGGAACTACGAGCAGTACTTC	CASSGGPKGNYEQYF
TRBV27	-	-	TRBJ2-1	11	TGTGCCAGCTCGTTCGCGTACTGGCAGTTCTTC	CASSFAYWQFF
TRBV7-9	-	-	TRBJ1-5	18	TGTGCCAGCAGTTTTTCGGCGGTCCACGGGGCGAACAATCAGCCCCAGCATTTT	CASSFSAVHGANNQPQHF
TRBV7-8	-	-	TRBJ2-1	14	TGTGCCAGCAGCGGACCGACTAGGCTTGATGAGCAGTTCTTC	CASSGPTRLDEQFF
TRBV7-9	-	-	TRBJ2-5	16	TGTGCCAGCAGCTTAATTAGTGTGGAGAGCCAAGAGACCCAGTACTTC	CASSLISVESQETQYF
TRBV5-4	TRBD2	-	TRBJ2-5	13	TGTGCCAGCAGCCTGGGGGGGTCAGAGACCCAGTACTTC	CASSLGGSETQYF
TRBV7-6	-	once	TRBJ2-1	15	TGTGCCAGCAGCTTAGGGGGACATTACGGCAATGAGCAGTTCTTC	CASSLGGHYGNEQFF
TRBV2	-	once	TRBJ1-1	10	TGTGCCAGCAGGGACACTGAAGCTTTCTTT	CASRDTEAFF
TRBV6-1	-	once	TRBJ2-5	13	TGTGCCAGCAGTGCAGCCAGGGGTGGTGAGCAGTACTTC	CASSAARGGEQYF
TRBV7-2	-	-	TRBJ2-1	10	TGTGCCAGCAGCTTCCATGAGCAGTTCTTC	CASSFHEQFF
TRBV10-2	-	-	TRBJ1-1	12	TGCGCCACCGCGACAGGAAACACTGAAGCTTTCTTT	CATATGNTEAFF
TRBV27	TRBD1	-	TRBJ2-7	15	TGTGCCAGCAGTCCCCAGACAGGGCCTAGCTACGAGCAGTACTTC	CASSPQTGPSYEQYF
TRBV10-3	-	-	TRBJ2-7	13	TGTGCCATCAGTGAGTCTCAGTCCTACGAGCAGTACTTC	CAISESQSYEQYF
TRBV7-9	TRBD1	-	TRBJ1-5	14	TGTGCCAGCAGCTCGGGACAGGGGAATCAGCCCCAGCATTTT	CASSSGQGNQPQHF
TRBV10-1	-	few	TRBJ2-7	13	TGCGCCAGCAGTGAACAGGGATCCTACGAGCAGTACTTC	CASSEQGSYEQYF